Following are 21 T cell receptor beta chains from one sample sequenced in a study of T cells in Graves' hyperthyroidism and ophthalmopathy. Amplification of TCR beta CDR3 regions was performed using RNA transcripts as template. Carried out on the TCR CDR3, a first-round RT-PCR used the HTBI primer set. One entry per CDR3 protein, called by TCRdb with MiXCR from the multiplex PCR reads. Counted here are about 420,000 distinct CDR3 sequences, approximately 15% occurring once; the ten biggest clones make up around 5.3%. Input material: blood. The receptors here all came from a woman younger than 30 with Graves' hyperthyroidism.

The chain carries TRBV24-1 and TRBJ2-2; D is possibly TRBD2 (6 bases). The V and J ends lost 5 bases and 3 bases respectively, with 9 bases between them. CDR1 and CDR2 from the germline V gene are KGHDR and SFDVKD. The CDR3 contains 14 residues. For the CDR3, the DNA is TGTGCCACCAGTGTTGGAGGGTACACCGGGGAGCTGTTTTTT. Translation gives CATSVGGYTGELFF.

There are many counts of this clonotype. The chain joins TRBV18 to TRBJ1-5; a weak D match, TRBD1 (6 bases). The CDR3 totals 15 residues. Per the germline V gene, CDR1 is KGHSH and CDR2 is LQKENI. V was clipped by 3 bases and J by 3 bases, with 12 bases between them. The CDR3 protein is CASSPGRGYNQPQHF. CDR3 DNA sequence: TGTGCCAGCTCACCGGGCAGGGGATACAATCAGCCCCAGCATTTT.

This clonotype was counted many times. CDR3 protein: CASTQASATSSYEQYF. For the CDR3, the DNA is TGTGCCAGCACCCAGGCGAGTGCGACAAGCTCCTACGAGCAGTACTTC. The V and J genes are TRBV7-9 and TRBJ2-7; no firm D call. CDR3 length: 16 amino acids. Trimming removed 7 bases from V and 0 bases from J, with 19 bases in between. Germline V gene lookup returns CDR1 SEHNR and CDR2 FQNEAQ (reference sequence).

The table lists this clonotype with a few counts. The J gene is TRBJ2-1, the V gene TRBV5-5; TRBD2 agrees at 11 bases. Germline trimming cut 4 bases from V and 5 bases from J; bases unmatched to any gene: 8. This CDR3 region has 16 residues. The germline V gene has CDR1 SGHKS and CDR2 YYEKEE (reference sequence). CDR3: CASSGDGTSGHNEQFF. The DNA of the CDR3 is TGTGCCAGCAGCGGGGACGGGACTAGCGGACACAATGAGCAGTTCTTC.

This clonotype was found many times. This chain joins TRBV20-1 and TRBJ2-7, with 12 positions matching TRBD2. The CDR3 contains 17 residues. J lost 1 base, V lost 1 base, and 8 bases had no gene match. Germline V CDR1 and CDR2: DFQATT, SNEGSKA (reference sequence). Here the CDR3 DNA reads TGCAGTGCTAGAGCCCCGTCTAGCGGGAGGGGTTCCTACGAGCAGTACTTC. As protein: CSARAPSSGRGSYEQYF.

The V and J genes are TRBV20-1 and TRBJ2-7; no clear D. The V end lost 4 bases, the J end lost 1 base, and 11 bases lay between the germline ends. The CDR3 contains 13 residues. CDR1 is DFQATT, CDR2 SNEGSKA, per germline (reference sequence). The CDR3 sequence is CSAIGRISYEQYF. In nucleotides, the CDR3 is TGCAGTGCTATCGGGCGGATATCCTACGAGCAGTACTTC.

As regards this clonotype: At one end the junction does not follow the germline gene, possibly because of a read error. The chain recombines TRBV28 with TRBJ2-1; 9 bases line up with TRBD1. Germline V gives CDR1 MDHEN, CDR2 SYDVKM. The length of the CDR3 is 16 residues. The chain's CDR3 is CASSSPSGQGYDEQFF. Written as DNA, the CDR3 is TGTGCCAGCAGTTCTCCATCGGGACAGGGCTACGATGAGCAGTTCTTC. The whole variable domain, filled in from reference TRBV28 and TRBJ2-1, reads DVKVTQSSRYLVKRTGEKVFLECVQDMDHENMFWYRQDPGLGLRLIYFSYDVKMKEKGDIPEGYSVSREKKERFSLILESASTNQTSMYLCASSSPSGQGYDEQFFGPGTRLTVL.

The chain recombines TRBV20-1 with TRBJ2-1; no clear D. The CDR3 length is 13 residues. The germline gives CDR1 DFQATT, CDR2 SNEGSKA (reference sequence). Deletions cut 3 bases from V and 3 bases from J, with 9 bases between. CDR3 sequence (DNA): TGCAGTGCTAGTGGTCTTGGCTACAATGAGCAGTTCTTC. Its translation is CSASGLGYNEQFF.

This clonotype was counted at least ten times. The CDR3 region has the DNA TGTGCCAGCAGCCAGAAACAGGAGGGGGGATACGAGCAGTACTTC. Translation gives CASSQKQEGGYEQYF. The genes are TRBV28 and TRBJ2-7; D might be TRBD1 or TRBD2, each matching 6 bases. Between the trimmed V and J ends, which lost 6 bases and 4 bases, there was a span of 19 bases. CDR1 and CDR2 from the germline V gene are MDHEN and SYDVKM. The CDR3 extends over 15 amino acids. Complete variable domain (other parts from reference TRBV28 and TRBJ2-7): DVKVTQSSRYLVKRTGEKVFLECVQDMDHENMFWYRQDPGLGLRLIYFSYDVKMKEKGDIPEGYSVSREKKERFSLILESASTNQTSMYLCASSQKQEGGYEQYFGPGTRLTVT.

The table lists this clonotype with a few counts. V is TRBV12-3 or TRBV12-4 and J is TRBJ2-5, with D possibly being TRBD2 (5 bases). With 0 bases removed from V and 7 bases from J, the gap between germline ends came to 12 bases. This CDR3 comprises 14 residues. The CDR3 DNA reads as TGTGCCAGCAGTTTAGCGGCTAGCCGTGGGACCCAGTACTTC. Translation: CASSLAASRGTQYF.

This clonotype has a count of ten or more. The chain has TRBV28 and TRBJ1-5, with 9 bases lining up with TRBD1. The CDR3 extends over 15 amino acids. The ends lost 6 bases at V and 2 bases at J; junction bases unmatched: 5. Germline V gene lookup returns CDR1 MDHEN and CDR2 SYDVKM. This chain's CDR3 is CASSTGQGGNQPQHF. CDR3 nucleotides: TGTGCCAGCAGCACGGGACAGGGAGGCAATCAGCCCCAGCATTTT.

The chain is built from TRBV20-1 and TRBJ2-5; TRBD1 aligns across 10 bases. The CDR3 is 13 amino acids. CDR1 and CDR2 (germline): DFQATT, SNEGSKA (reference sequence). V shed 3 bases, J shed 5 bases, and the junction held 3 bases outside the gene matches. This CDR3 is CSARTGGYETQYF. The CDR3 nucleotides are TGCAGTGCTAGGACAGGGGGCTATGAGACCCAGTACTTC.

A remark on this clonotype: This may be a read error, as it is one base from a much larger clone. V is TRBV12-3 or TRBV12-4 and J is TRBJ2-5; 10 bases align to TRBD2. This CDR3 is built from 16 residues. CDR3 coding DNA: TGTGTCAGCAGTCGGATTAGCGGGAGGTCGGGGGAGACCCAGTACTTC. Protein sequence: CVSSRISGRSGETQYF.

This clonotype was detected ten times or more. This chain connects TRBV6-2 or TRBV6-3 to TRBJ2-1; 9 nucleotides line up with TRBD2. With V trimmed by 5 bases and J by 4 bases, 3 bases remained unmatched. CDR1 MNHEY and CDR2 SVGEGT come from the germline V gene. This CDR3 has 14 amino acids. The CDR3 loop reads CASSRTSVYNEQFF. CDR3 coding DNA: TGTGCCAGCAGTAGGACTAGCGTTTACAATGAGCAGTTCTTC.

The sample holds many counts of this clonotype. CDR3 loop: CASSEAGTWTGELFF. In DNA form, the CDR3 reads TGTGCCAGCAGTGAAGCTGGGACATGGACCGGGGAGCTGTTTTTT. The chain links TRBV6-1 to TRBJ2-2, with D possibly being TRBD1 (6 bases). Germline values: CDR1 MNHNS, CDR2 SASEGT. V was shortened by 0 bases and J by 5 bases, with 10 bases between the two germline ends. The CDR3 is made up of 15 amino acids.

Only a few counts were recorded for this clonotype. The V and J genes are TRBV6-2 or TRBV6-3 and TRBJ2-2; weak D call: TRBD2 (5 bases). This CDR3 spans 13 amino acids. The germline gives CDR1 MNHEY, CDR2 SVGEGT. The V gene lost 2 bases and the J gene lost 7 bases, with 8 bases spanning the gap. The CDR3 sequence: CASSYAAGGELFF. The DNA of the CDR3 is TGTGCCAGCAGTTACGCGGCGGGCGGGGAGCTGTTTTTT.

As regards this clonotype: One end of the junction does not line up with germline, which may come from a read error. The chain carries TRBV7-2 and TRBJ2-1, with TRBD2 matching over 16 bases. Germline loops: CDR1 SGHTA, CDR2 FQGNSA. The CDR3 runs to 18 residues. The CDR3: CASSQIGGTSGRALEQSF. DNA for the CDR3: TGTGCCAGCAGCCAAATAGGGGGGACTAGCGGGAGGGCCTTAGAGCAGTCCTTC.

This clonotype was seen ten or more times. This rearrangement joins TRBV28 to TRBJ2-7; 7 nucleotides agree with TRBD1. Per germline, CDR1 MDHEN and CDR2 SYDVKM. J was trimmed by 3 bases and V by 6 bases; bases with no gene match: 5. The CDR3 is made up of 13 amino acids. The CDR3 loop is CASRTGTDYEQYF. DNA for the CDR3: TGTGCCAGCAGGACCGGGACAGACTACGAGCAGTACTTC.

As regards this clonotype: The junction departs from germline at one end; a sequencing error may be responsible. The chain combines TRBV19 with TRBJ2-5, with a possible D match to TRBD2 (6 bases). Germline CDR1 LNHDA, CDR2 SQIVND (reference sequence). This CDR3 is built from 11 residues. CDR3 nucleotides: TGTGTCAGTCGACTAGGAGAGACCCAGTACTTC. This sequence encodes CVSRLGETQYF.

The rearrangement uses TRBV9 and TRBJ1-6; no firm D call. Per the germline V gene, CDR1 is SGDLS and CDR2 is YYNGEE. The CDR3 is 12 amino acids. Trimming cost V 2 bases and J 9 bases, with 6 bases left between them. The CDR3: CASSVGRSPLHF. CDR3 nucleotides: TGTGCCAGCAGCGTTGGTCGTTCACCCCTCCACTTT.

Remarks on this clonotype: Since a much larger clone is just one base distant, this may be a read error. The chain links TRBV3-1 to TRBJ2-5; the D is unclear. The CDR3 covers 14 residues. CDR1 and CDR2 from the germline V gene are LGHDT and YNNKEL (reference sequence). The CDR3 spells CASSQFQRQEAQYF. For the CDR3, the DNA is TGTGCCAGCAGCCAATTCCAGCGACAAGAGGCCCAGTACTTC.